The clone carrying this T cell receptor beta chain came up a few times. Its antigen is currently unknown. The entry originates in a study of T-cell memory formation after mild COVID-19. Whole-study results and caveats: Second-wave clones peaking on day 37 lacked confirmed SARS-CoV-2 specificity.

This CDR3 comprises 14 residues. V gave up 3 bases and J gave up 5 bases, with 14 bases separating them. From germline, CDR1 is KGHSH and CDR2 LQKENI. TCRdb passed the 5' RACE reads through MiXCR, listing each CDR3 protein once. The data contain approximately 260,000 distinct CDR3 sequences, about a sixth of them singletons. The clonotype originates from a man aged 18 to 29 who had mild COVID-19 (a few samples of this study predate the infection). Cell type and time point are not known. The chain couples TRBV18 to TRBJ2-7; D perhaps matches TRBD1 (6 bases). The sequenced sample was PBMCs or a T cell subset sorted from them (not recorded which). The DNA of the CDR3 is TGTGCCAGCTCACCCGATAGGGGGTCCGACGAGCAGTACTTC. Its translation: CASSPDRGSDEQYF.